Each of the 27 T cell receptor beta chains below was sequenced from the same sample in a study of cytomegalovirus exposure and HLA in healthy donors. Sequenced by immunoSEQ multiplex PCR; TCRdb stores in-frame clones only, minus some. The repertoire holds some 230,000 clones, with around 90% as singletons. What was sequenced was PBMCs. These receptors all stem from a woman aged 18-29 years in good health and CMV-seronegative.

This chain joins TRBV30 and TRBJ2-1; TRBD2 aligns across 9 bases. The J segment lost 4 bases and the V segment lost 2 bases, leaving 18 bases of the junction unmatched. The CDR3 consists of 19 residues. In germline, CDR1 is GTSNPN, CDR2 SVGIG (reference sequence). The CDR3 DNA reads as TGTGCCTGGAGTACTCCGACTAGCGGAAAAAAAACACTGTACAATGAGCAGTTCTTC. Its translation is CAWSTPTSGKKTLYNEQFF. Based on the CDR3 plus reference TRBV30 and TRBJ2-1, the full variable domain is SQTIHQWPATLVQPVGSPLSLECTVEGTSNPNLYWYRQAAGRGLQLLFYSVGIGQISSEVPQNLSASRPQDRQFILSSKKLLLSDSGFYLCAWSTPTSGKKTLYNEQFFGPGTRLTVL.

V and J are TRBV5-1 and TRBJ2-1; 12 bases fit TRBD2. Germline CDR1 reads SGHRS; CDR2 reads YFSETQ. The CDR3 spans 16 residues. Germline trimming cut 5 bases from V and 7 bases from J; bases unmatched to any gene: 10. CDR3 region: CASRHLTSGRRNEQFF. DNA for the CDR3: TGCGCCAGCAGACACTTAACTAGCGGGAGGAGGAATGAGCAGTTCTTC.

This clone was recorded a few times. This chain connects TRBV7-9 to TRBJ2-4; the match to TRBD1 covers 7 bases. V was clipped by 5 bases and J by 7 bases; unmatched bases: 8. Germline lookup yields CDR1 SEHNR and CDR2 FQNEAQ (reference sequence). The CDR3 has 14 residues. The CDR3 here is CASSPETGRNIQYF. DNA of the CDR3: TGTGCCAGCAGCCCTGAGACAGGGCGGAACATTCAGTACTTC.

This sequence joins TRBV10-2 and TRBJ2-1, with a weak D call TRBD2 (6 bases). The CDR3 spans 15 residues. V was pared by 4 bases and J by 0 bases, with 10 bases between. Germline assignment: CDR1 WSHSY and CDR2 SAAADI. The CDR3 here is CASSGVGSSYNEQFF. CDR3 nucleotides: TGCGCCAGCAGTGGTGTCGGGAGCTCCTACAATGAGCAGTTCTTC.

This clone was seen ten or more times. This rearrangement joins TRBV5-1 to TRBJ2-7; D remains ambiguous. CDR3 length: 14 residues. Trimming removed 4 bases at V and 0 bases at J, with 11 bases between. The germline V gene encodes CDR1 SGHRS and CDR2 YFSETQ. This CDR3 is CASSRDASSYEQYF. CDR3 bases: TGCGCCAGCAGCCGTGACGCTAGCTCCTACGAGCAGTACTTC.

J is TRBJ2-1 and V is TRBV10-3; 12 bases agree with TRBD2. Losses at the gene ends were 10 bases for V and 9 bases for J; bases not matched to a gene: 13. Germline CDR1 reads ENHRY; CDR2 reads SYGVKD. The CDR3 is 15 amino acids. CDR3 region: CATQTLAGGPGEQFF. DNA of the CDR3: TGTGCCACTCAGACCCTAGCGGGAGGGCCTGGTGAGCAGTTCTTC.

The CDR3: CASSIIAGQGAYEQYF. CDR3 sequence (DNA): TGTGCCAGTAGTATAATTGCCGGACAGGGGGCCTACGAGCAGTACTTC. This chain links TRBV19 with TRBJ2-7; 10 nucleotides agree with TRBD1. V shed 2 bases, J shed 2 bases, and the junction held 6 bases outside the gene matches. The CDR3 has 16 residues. Germline values: CDR1 LNHDA, CDR2 SQIVND (reference sequence).

The rearrangement links TRBV2 to TRBJ1-5, with D maybe TRBD1 (5 bases). This CDR3 comprises 14 residues. Trimming took 4 bases from V and 4 from J, leaving 11 bases between them. Germline CDR1 reads SNHLY; CDR2 reads FYNNEI. In DNA, the CDR3 is TGTGCCAGCAGTGCGGACACTCAAAATCAGCCCCAGCATTTT. Encoded protein: CASSADTQNQPQHF.

This chain joins TRBV7-3 and TRBJ2-2; 7 positions agree with TRBD2. This CDR3 region has 16 residues. Germline V gene sequence: CDR1 SGHTA, CDR2 FQGTGA. Trimming removed 0 bases from V and 4 bases from J; junction bases left unmatched: 5. The CDR3, as DNA: TGTGCCAGCAGCTTAACGGCGGGAGAGTTCACCGGGGAGCTGTTTTTT. This translates into CASSLTAGEFTGELFF.

The chain links TRBV19 to TRBJ1-2; 7 nucleotides line up with TRBD1. The CDR3 runs to 14 residues. The germline V gene encodes CDR1 LNHDA and CDR2 SQIVND (reference sequence). J gave up 3 bases and V 5 bases, and 6 bases lay outside the gene matches. For the CDR3, the DNA is TGTGCCAGTAGTCCAACAGGGGCGGACTATGGCTACACCTTC. Translation gives CASSPTGADYGYTF.

This clone has only a few counts. This chain uses TRBV19 with TRBJ2-7; 7 bases align to TRBD2. Per the germline V gene, CDR1 is LNHDA and CDR2 is SQIVND (reference sequence). The CDR3 covers 15 residues. V lost 5 bases, J lost 3 bases, and 10 bases stayed unmatched. CDR3 sequence: CASSARAGVGYEQYF. The CDR3 nucleotides are TGTGCCAGTAGTGCGCGCGCGGGAGTTGGCTACGAGCAGTACTTC.

The chain recombines TRBV27 with TRBJ2-1, with D maybe TRBD1 (5 bases). The CDR3 has 13 amino acids. Per germline, CDR1 MNHEY and CDR2 SMNVEV (reference sequence). V lost 8 bases and J lost 12, with 20 bases in between. CDR3 protein: CASLGDRIEGQFF. CDR3 in DNA: TGTGCCAGCCTTGGCGACAGAATTGAAGGGCAGTTCTTC.

The rearrangement uses TRBV9 and TRBJ2-3; 10 nucleotides agree with TRBD2. Germline V lookup: CDR1 SGDLS, CDR2 YYNGEE. The CDR3 totals 17 residues. V lost 0 bases and J lost 3; bases outside the gene matches: 7. The CDR3 DNA reads as TGTGCCAGCAGCGTAGAGGGTAGCGGGAGGCAAACAGATACGCAGTATTTT. Its translation: CASSVEGSGRQTDTQYF.

The gene calls are TRBV14 and TRBJ1-1, with D unclear. CDR1 SGHDN and CDR2 FVKESK come from the germline V gene. V was shortened by 4 bases and J by 0 bases, with 9 bases between the two germline ends. CDR3 length equals 14 residues. The CDR3 DNA follows: TGTGCCAGCAGCCTCTTCCACTTGAACACTGAAGCTTTCTTT. Encoded protein: CASSLFHLNTEAFF.

The V and J genes are TRBV7-2 and TRBJ1-5; the match to TRBD1 covers 9 bases. Trimming cost V 5 bases and J 5 bases; bases outside gene matches: 7. This CDR3 spans 15 amino acids. Looked up from germline, CDR1 is SGHTA and CDR2 is FQGNSA. The CDR3 protein is CASSQRQGGHQPQHF. The DNA for the CDR3 is TGTGCCAGCAGCCAAAGACAGGGGGGTCATCAGCCCCAGCATTTT.

The J gene is TRBJ1-4, the V gene TRBV6-1; 10 bases are shared with TRBD1. J lost 1 base, V lost 3 bases, and 14 bases had no gene match. Germline-derived CDR1 and CDR2 are MNHNS and SASEGT. This CDR3 has 20 amino acids. This CDR3 is CASSEGPGTGDFLTNEKLFF. The CDR3 DNA is TGTGCCAGCAGTGAGGGACCGGGGACAGGGGATTTTTTAACTAATGAAAAACTGTTTTTT.

Here the CDR3 DNA reads TGTGCCAGTAGCCCAGTGGGCGGGAGGAAGGAGACCCAGTACTTC. Amino acids: CASSPVGGRKETQYF. The chain recombines TRBV19 with TRBJ2-5; 8 bases line up with TRBD2. Trimming at V came to 6 bases and at J to 5 bases, leaving 11 bases not matched to a gene. Germline CDR1 LNHDA, CDR2 SQIVND (reference sequence). CDR3 length: 15 amino acids.

V usage is TRBV5-1 and J usage is TRBJ2-3, with unresolved D. CDR1 and CDR2 (germline): SGHRS, YFSETQ. Trimming left V 1 base short and J 0 bases short, with 12 bases between. This CDR3 comprises 16 residues. In nucleotides, the CDR3 is TGCGCCAGCAGCTTGACGCAGGCCGTTAGCACAGATACGCAGTATTTT. This sequence encodes CASSLTQAVSTDTQYF.

This clone was counted a single time. The chain couples TRBV19 to TRBJ1-1, with a possible D match to TRBD1 (5 bases). The germline V gene encodes CDR1 LNHDA and CDR2 SQIVND (reference sequence). This CDR3 contains 14 residues. V was shortened by 5 bases and J by 4 bases, with 14 bases between the two germline ends. The CDR3 DNA follows: TGTGCCAGTAGTGTAAGACAGTATGCCACTGAAGCTTTCTTT. Translating gives CASSVRQYATEAFF.

This chain uses TRBV18 with TRBJ1-5; D not resolved. The CDR3 contains 14 residues. V was pared by 4 bases and J by 0 bases, with 7 bases between. CDR1 is KGHSH, CDR2 LQKENI, per germline. CDR3 residues: CASSQGDSNQPQHF. The CDR3 bases are TGTGCCAGCTCACAGGGAGATAGCAATCAGCCCCAGCATTTT.

The chain has TRBV18 and TRBJ2-7; no clear D. The V and J ends lost 1 base and 2 bases respectively, with 6 bases between them. CDR1 and CDR2 (germline): KGHSH, LQKENI. This CDR3 region has 13 residues. The chain's CDR3 is CASSPQTTYEQYF. In DNA form, the CDR3 reads TGTGCCAGCTCACCACAAACAACCTACGAGCAGTACTTC.

V usage is TRBV7-9 and J usage is TRBJ2-7; possible D gene TRBD2, 6 bases. The CDR3 has 13 amino acids. Germline V gives CDR1 SEHNR, CDR2 FQNEAQ (reference sequence). V was cut by 6 bases and J by 0 bases, with 9 bases left in between. The CDR3 protein is CASSAGGSYEQYF. CDR3 nucleotides: TGTGCCAGCAGTGCCGGGGGCTCCTACGAGCAGTACTTC. Looking up the rest from reference TRBV7-9 and TRBJ2-7 gives the full variable domain: DTGVSQNPRHKITKRGQNVTFRCDPISEHNRLYWYRQTLGQGPEFLTYFQNEAQLEKSRLLSDRFSAERPKGSFSTLEIQRTEQGDSAMYLCASSAGGSYEQYFGPGTRLTVT.

This chain joins TRBV29-1 and TRBJ1-2; weak D call: TRBD1 (5 bases). This CDR3 has 14 amino acids. The V gene's germline CDR1 is SQVTM and CDR2 ANQGSEA. The ends were cut back, 6 bases at V and 0 bases at J, with 14 bases in the middle. The CDR3 reads CSVDSGITNYGYTF. The CDR3 nucleotides read TGCAGCGTCGACTCAGGGATTACTAACTATGGCTACACCTTC.

The chain combines TRBV14 with TRBJ2-5; the D is unclear. CDR1 SGHDN and CDR2 FVKESK come from the germline V gene. CDR3 length: 13 residues. V was cut by 6 bases and J by 5 bases, with 13 bases left in between. The CDR3 DNA reads TGTGCCAGCAGTCTCATTACTGTGGAGACCCAGTACTTC. Protein: CASSLITVETQYF.

The chain joins TRBV11-2 to TRBJ1-2; D gene ambiguous. Trimming pared 0 bases from V and 8 bases from J, leaving 19 bases between. From germline, CDR1 is SGHAT and CDR2 FQNNGV. This CDR3 is built from 16 residues. For the CDR3, the DNA is TGTGCCAGCAGCTTAGATAACCGAACGAGATCCAGGGGCTACACCTTC. It translates to CASSLDNRTRSRGYTF.

The genes are TRBV13 and TRBJ2-7, with D possibly being TRBD2 (6 bases). The V gene lost 0 bases and the J gene lost 3 bases, with 9 bases spanning the gap. From germline, CDR1 is PRHDT and CDR2 FYEKMQ (reference sequence). There are 14 residues in the CDR3. Here the CDR3 reads CASSLGRAGYEQYF. In DNA, the CDR3 is TGTGCCAGCAGCTTAGGCCGAGCGGGCTACGAGCAGTACTTC.

The V call is TRBV6-6, the J call TRBJ2-3; 11 bases match TRBD2. The CDR3 extends over 14 amino acids. Trimming at V came to 6 bases and at J to 7 bases, leaving 6 bases not matched to a gene. Germline lookup yields CDR1 MNHNY and CDR2 SVGAGI (reference sequence). This chain's CDR3 is CASRALAGGHTQYF. The CDR3 nucleotides read TGTGCCAGCAGAGCTCTAGCGGGAGGCCATACGCAGTATTTT.